This T cell receptor (beta chain) was captured in a study of shared clonotypes between healthy human individuals. The wider study: Samples came from two female and a few male donors aged 18 to 49. Findings of the study overall: Expectations were that clonotype sharing among donors would be affected by sequencing depth. The study found lower generation probabilities in non-shared clonotypes than in those shared by all four donors. Sampling covered blood only; tissue repertoires likely differ.

Germline CDR1 and CDR2: SGHAT and FQDESV (reference sequence). The CDR3 sequence is 15 residues long. The junction had 8 bases not matched to a gene; V was cut back by 5 bases and J by 5 bases. This clone was observed once. What it recognizes is unknown. Clones were sequenced by immunoSEQ multiplex PCR, and TCRdb holds only the in-frame ones, with some missing. The sample includes fewer than 2.5 million clones, approximately 93% seen only once; the top ten take more than 0.35%. What was sequenced was naive CD4+ T cells from PBMCs. Regarding subset: CD45RA+ positively selected. This clonotype was obtained from a man younger than 30 in good health. Some clones in this sample may be carry-over from other donors' samples. The genes are TRBV11-1 and TRBJ2-3; 9 bases fit TRBD2. CDR3 DNA: TGTGCCAGCAGCCAAATAGCGGGAGTGAAAGATACGCAGTATTTT. The encoded protein is CASSQIAGVKDTQYF.